The rows below give T cell receptor beta chains drawn from one sample of a study of STAT5B mutations in CD4+ large granular lymphocyte leukemia. The assay was immunoSEQ multiplex PCR, and TCRdb's table has in-frame clones only and misses some. The data show 45,000 or so clones, approximately 86% seen once. The sequenced sample was CD4+ T cells from blood buffy coats. The receptors shown here come from a human donor in good health. The CDR3 runs from the conserved cysteine through the conserved F or W. D genes are given only for firm matches. Clone size is shown for a subset of rows, as once, few, many or a class of expanded clone.

J	V	D	size	DNA	CDR3
TRBJ2-3	TRBV18	.	.	TGTGCCAGCTCACCACCATGGGGCACCACAGATACGCAGTATTTT	CASSPPWGTTDTQYF
TRBJ2-7	TRBV6-5	.	.	TGTGCCAGCGAGGGAAAAGGGAAGGGCGAGCAGTACTTC	CASEGKGKGEQYF
TRBJ2-7	TRBV21-1	.	.	TGTGCCAGCAGAAAGCCGGGACTAGCGGGAGACGGGGGTCGCGAGCAGTACTTC	CASRKPGLAGDGGREQYF
TRBJ1-4	TRBV2	TRBD1	.	TGTGCCAGCACCGGCCAGGGGGCTAAGAATGAAAAACTGTTTTTT	CASTGQGAKNEKLFF
TRBJ2-7	TRBV27	TRBD2	.	TGTGCCAGCAGCACTAGGACTAGTAAGGGCTACGAGCAGTACTTC	CASSTRTSKGYEQYF
TRBJ2-7	TRBV2	TRBD1	once	TGTGCCAGCAGTACGGGGACAGGGGGCACTTACGAGCAGTACTTC	CASSTGTGGTYEQYF
TRBJ1-2	TRBV19	TRBD1	once	TGTGCCAGTAGTATTGACAGGGTAGGCTACACCTTC	CASSIDRVGYTF
TRBJ1-5	TRBV6-1	TRBD1	.	TGTGCCAGCAGGTACGACAGGGGTATTCAGCCCCAGCATTTT	CASRYDRGIQPQHF
TRBJ1-1	TRBV30	.	once	TGTGCCTGGAAGGCCCGAAGCACTGAAGCTTTCTTT	CAWKARSTEAFF
TRBJ2-3	TRBV25-1	.	.	TGTGCCAGCAACCCCTCCGGAGGTACGCAGTATTTT	CASNPSGGTQYF
TRBJ1-2	TRBV9	.	.	TGTGCCAGCAGCGTAGTCGGAGGGGTTGGTGGCTACACCTTC	CASSVVGGVGGYTF
TRBJ2-7	TRBV7-2	.	.	TGTGCCAGCAGCCTAACCCTGACTAGTTCCTCCTACGAGCAGTACTTC	CASSLTLTSSSYEQYF
TRBJ1-3	TRBV7-6	.	.	TGTGCCAGCAGCCCCCAACCGGGGGGCCACTCTGGAAACACCATATATTTT	CASSPQPGGHSGNTIYF
TRBJ1-3	TRBV21-1	.	.	TGTGCCAGCAGCCCAAGGGGTCCCCGGAGGTCTCCAGGAAACACCATATATTTT	CASSPRGPRRSPGNTIYF
TRBJ2-7	TRBV19	TRBD2	.	TGTGCCAGTAGTATAACTTTTAGCGGGAGCCTCCCCTCGGCCGAGCAGTACTTC	CASSITFSGSLPSAEQYF
TRBJ2-5	TRBV7-9	TRBD1	.	TGTGCCAGCAGCTTAGCAGCAGGGGGACAAGAGACCCAGTACTTC	CASSLAAGGQETQYF
TRBJ1-3	TRBV4-3	.	.	TGCGCCAGCAGCCAAGAACACCCTATAGGAGGAAGCACCATATATTTT	CASSQEHPIGGSTIYF
TRBJ2-1	TRBV9	TRBD2	.	TGTGCCAGCAGCGTGAGGACTAGCGGGAGTACTGAGCAGTTCTTC	CASSVRTSGSTEQFF
TRBJ1-5	TRBV25-1	.	.	TGTGCCAGCAGTGATTCAGGGAATCAGCCCCAGCATTTT	CASSDSGNQPQHF
TRBJ2-6	TRBV10-3	TRBD1	.	TGTGCCATCAGTCGGACAGGGGGCCTTTCTGGGGCCAACGTCCTGACTTTC	CAISRTGGLSGANVLTF
TRBJ1-1	TRBV5-4	.	once	TGTGCCAGCAGACCCGGGACAACTAGATTGCACACTGAAGCTTTCTTT	CASRPGTTRLHTEAFF
TRBJ2-5	TRBV6-1	TRBD2	.	TGTGCCAGCAGTGTAAGCGGGGGACGTCAAGAGACCCAGTACTTC	CASSVSGGRQETQYF
TRBJ2-5	TRBV29-1	.	.	TGCAGCGTTCGGGCCGAAGGGGGAAAAGAGACCCAGTACTTC	CSVRAEGGKETQYF
TRBJ2-2	TRBV4-2	TRBD2	.	TGTGCCAGCAGCCAAGAGAGGGGCCTAGCGGGTTCGAACACCGGGGAGCTGTTTTTT	CASSQERGLAGSNTGELFF
TRBJ2-3	TRBV7-2	.	.	TGTGCCAGCACCAAAAGAGGCGGGGCTAGCACAGATACGCAGTATTTT	CASTKRGGASTDTQYF
TRBJ2-5	TRBV4-2	.	.	TGTGCCAGCAGCCAAGGTGAAAGGGGAGGAGAGACCCAGTACTTC	CASSQGERGGETQYF
TRBJ2-5	TRBV11-3	TRBD1	.	TGTGCCAGCAGCTCCCCGGGACAGGGGGCCGGGGAGACCCAGTACTTC	CASSSPGQGAGETQYF
TRBJ1-3	TRBV29-1	.	.	TGCAGCGTGAGGACTTTTAGCTCTGGAAACACCATATATTTT	CSVRTFSSGNTIYF
TRBJ2-7	TRBV4-2	.	.	TGTGCCAGCAGCCAAGATCTGGTCGGCCCCTACGAGCAGTACTTC	CASSQDLVGPYEQYF
TRBJ1-1	TRBV18	.	.	TGTGCCAGCTCACCACGGGACGTCGGCGCTGAAGCTTTCTTT	CASSPRDVGAEAFF
TRBJ2-2	TRBV2	TRBD2	.	TGTGCCAGCAGAGTTGCGAGCGGGAGGAACACCGGGGAGCTGTTTTTT	CASRVASGRNTGELFF